This T cell receptor beta chain is drawn from a study of identical twins. Overall study findings and caveats: The authors drew conclusions from cross-sectional statistical analysis rather than following the same donors. Cord blood beta clonotypes present at high abundance carried fewer insertions; no such pattern appeared in memory repertoires.

Through template switching, a universal primer site was introduced, and the cDNA contained unique molecular identifiers. TCRdb re-derived calls from the 5' RACE reads in MiXCR, one entry per CDR3 protein. The sample includes 450,000 to 650,000 distinct CDR3 sequences, approximately 14% of them seen just once. This CDR3 is built from 17 residues. From germline, CDR1 is LGHDT and CDR2 YNNKEL (reference sequence). This clonotype was seen only once. Its target is not known. One end of the junction is discordant with germline, which a read error may explain. The sample was also reused in another study, on yellow fever vaccine responses in identical twins.

The specimen sequenced was CD4+ T cells sorted from blood. The chain links TRBV3-1 to TRBJ2-2, with a weak D call TRBD1 (5 bases). The receptor was derived from a woman aged 18-35 years in good health. The CDR3 loop is CASTQDLSGAGLGELFF. In DNA form, the CDR3 reads TGTGCCAGCACCCAAGATCTCTCGGGCGCAGGGCTCGGGGAGCTGTTTTTT. The variable domain in full, completed from reference TRBV3-1 and TRBJ2-2, reads DTAVSQTPKYLVTQMGNDKSIKCEQNLGHDTMYWYKQDSKKFLKIMFSYNNKELIINETVPNRFSPKSPDKAHLNLHINSLELGDSAVYFCASTQDLSGAGLGELFFGEGSRLTVL.